This T cell receptor beta chain derives from a study of blood T cell repertoires in COVID-19. Overall study: Sources were T cells, B-cell-depleted T cells, or PBMCs; the material itself was cDNA or gDNA.

Original data processing: Reference gene primer amplification gave estimated nucleated cell counts. Sequencing used immunoSEQ multiplex PCR; TCRdb keeps in-frame clones, though not all of them. V, J and clone size reflect that table, while D and trimming were determined from the DNA. Of about 190,000 clones listed, around 87% are singletons. The clonotype originates from a man in his fifties with acute or convalescent COVID-19. Sequences were obtained from peripheral blood.

CDR3 region: CASTKGRLTGELFF. In nucleotides, the CDR3 is TGCGCCAGCACCAAGGGGAGGCTCACCGGGGAGCTGTTTTTT. V is TRBV10-2 and J is TRBJ2-2, with D perhaps TRBD2 (6 bases). The V and J ends lost 7 bases and 4 bases respectively, with 13 bases between them. The V gene's germline CDR1 is WSHSY and CDR2 SAAADI. The CDR3 sequence is 14 residues long.